A single sample is the source of the 20 T cell receptor beta chains below, sequenced in a study of T cell responses to AZD1222 COVID-19 vaccine. Profiled with immunoSEQ multiplex PCR; TCRdb holds only in-frame clones, not every one. The profile shows some 200,000 clones, approximately 93% of them singletons. This sample comprised peripheral blood, obtained 28 days after the second AZD1222 dose. The receptors originated from an adult who received the AZD1222 COVID-19 vaccine.

The V call is TRBV18, the J call TRBJ1-2; D not certain. Trimming shortened V by 6 bases and J by 6 bases, and 8 bases separated the two germline ends. This CDR3 contains 11 residues. Per the germline V gene, CDR1 is KGHSH and CDR2 is LQKENI. The CDR3 protein is CASSLGNGYTF. The CDR3 bases are TGTGCCAGCTCCCTGGGGAATGGCTACACCTTC.

This clone was counted a few times. This chain joins TRBV30 and TRBJ2-7, with D tentatively TRBD1 (6 bases). The germline CDR1 and CDR2 sequences are GTSNPN and SVGIG (reference sequence). Trimming took off 4 bases at V and 3 bases at J, with 19 bases between the two ends. The CDR3 length is 15 residues. The CDR3 DNA reads TGTGCCTGGAACCCAGGGCAGGGGCGTATCTACGAGCAGTACTTC. The encoded protein is CAWNPGQGRIYEQYF.

This chain links TRBV18 with TRBJ1-2, with 8 bases lining up with TRBD1. Trimming took 1 base from V and 8 from J; bases not matched to a gene: 6. The CDR3 has 14 amino acids. Germline-derived CDR1 and CDR2 are KGHSH and LQKENI. This CDR3 is CASSPQKDRVGYTF. The CDR3 region has the DNA TGTGCCAGCTCACCACAAAAGGACAGGGTGGGCTACACCTTC.

A note on this clone: This may arise from a read error, as a much more abundant clone is one base away. The V gene is TRBV5-6, the J gene TRBJ2-1; D call uncertain. The V and J ends lost 2 bases and 3 bases respectively, with 0 bases between them. Germline V lookup: CDR1 SGHDT, CDR2 YYEEEE. CDR3 size: 11 residues. The CDR3 DNA reads as TGTGCCAGCAGCTTCTACAATGAGCAGTTCTTC. Protein product: CASSFYNEQFF.

CDR3 nucleotides: TGTGCCAGCAGTCGTCTTCCAGGGTATCCCGGGGAGCTGTTTTTT. It is translated as CASSRLPGYPGELFF. This rearrangement joins TRBV6-2 or TRBV6-3 to TRBJ2-2, with TRBD1 as a possible D gene (5 bases). The V and J ends lost 5 bases and 6 bases respectively, with 16 bases between them. The CDR3 covers 15 residues. CDR1 is MNHEY, CDR2 SVGEGT, per germline.

The chain links TRBV19 to TRBJ1-5; 7 bases agree with TRBD1. The CDR3 is made up of 14 amino acids. V lost 5 bases, J lost 5 bases, and 6 bases stayed unmatched. The germline gives CDR1 LNHDA, CDR2 SQIVND (reference sequence). This chain's CDR3 is CASSETGTDQPQHF. CDR3 nucleotides: TGTGCCAGTAGTGAAACGGGGACAGATCAGCCCCAGCATTTT. Full variable domain (remainder filled in from reference TRBV19 and TRBJ1-5): DGGITQSPKYLFRKEGQNVTLSCEQNLNHDAMYWYRQDPGQGLRLIYYSQIVNDFQKGDIAEGYSVSREKKESFPLTVTSAQKNPTAFYLCASSETGTDQPQHFGDGTRLSIL.

V and J are TRBV6-5 and TRBJ1-4, with D perhaps matching TRBD1 (6 bases). The CDR3 runs to 15 residues. V lost 6 bases, J lost 5 bases, and 16 bases lay in between. Per the germline V gene, CDR1 is MNHEY and CDR2 is SVGAGI. The CDR3 loop is CASSRGTLRNEKLFF. The CDR3 DNA sequence: TGTGCCAGCAGCCGCGGGACATTGAGAAATGAAAAACTGTTTTTT.

This chain uses TRBV5-1 with TRBJ2-5, with D unclear. CDR3 length equals 13 residues. The germline V gene encodes CDR1 SGHRS and CDR2 YFSETQ. V lost 0 bases and J lost 5, with 8 bases in between. The CDR3 DNA sequence: TGCGCCAGCAGCTTGGGACCGGAGGAGACCCAGTACTTC. It encodes CASSLGPEETQYF.

The rearrangement links TRBV6-5 to TRBJ1-2; D unresolved. The CDR3 runs 15 residues. The V end lost 2 bases, the J end lost 3 bases, and 13 bases lay between the germline ends. The V gene's germline CDR1 is MNHEY and CDR2 SVGAGI. CDR3: CASSYEGGSDYGYTF. For the CDR3, the DNA is TGTGCCAGCAGTTACGAGGGAGGTTCCGACTATGGCTACACCTTC.

This chain links TRBV27 with TRBJ2-1; 8 bases match TRBD2. This CDR3 is built from 15 residues. With 0 bases clipped from V and 6 bases from J, the junction kept 4 bases outside the gene matches. The germline gives CDR1 MNHEY, CDR2 SMNVEV (reference sequence). For the CDR3, the DNA is TGTGCCAGCAGTTTATCCGGGACTAGGTCCAATGAGCAGTTCTTC. This translates into CASSLSGTRSNEQFF.

This rearrangement joins TRBV10-2 to TRBJ1-2; no reliable D call. The V end was cut by 0 bases, the J end by 1 base, with 6 bases between. This CDR3 has 14 amino acids. Germline lookup yields CDR1 WSHSY and CDR2 SAAADI. CDR3 coding DNA: TGCGCCAGCAGTGAGTCGGGCCGTAACTATGGCTACACCTTC. The encoded protein is CASSESGRNYGYTF.

J is TRBJ2-3 and V is TRBV19; tentatively, D is TRBD1 or TRBD2 (5 bases each). The ends were cut back, 0 bases at V and 9 bases at J, with 16 bases in the middle. CDR1 is LNHDA and CDR2 is SQIVND in the germline V gene (reference sequence). The CDR3 has 15 residues. CDR3 region: CASSIDLRGAVTQYF. CDR3 coding DNA: TGTGCCAGTAGTATAGATCTAAGAGGGGCGGTGACGCAGTATTTT.

Comments on this clone: The same CDR3 is also encoded by other DNA sequences in this sample. The J gene is TRBJ2-7, the V gene TRBV19; TRBD1 is a possible D gene (5 bases). CDR1 is LNHDA, CDR2 SQIVND, per germline (reference sequence). The CDR3 totals 15 residues. The germline V and J ends were trimmed by 3 bases and 0 bases, with 12 bases remaining between them. The chain's CDR3 is CASSIGQGLSYEQYF. DNA for the CDR3: TGTGCCAGTAGTATTGGGCAGGGCCTCTCCTACGAGCAGTACTTC.

This chain joins TRBV10-3 and TRBJ1-1; D might be TRBD1 (5 bases). Per germline, CDR1 ENHRY and CDR2 SYGVKD. V dropped 2 bases and J dropped 2 bases, with 9 bases sitting between them. This CDR3 contains 14 residues. In DNA, the CDR3 is TGTGCCATCAGTGAGACGACAGTAAACACTGAAGCTTTCTTT. This encodes CAISETTVNTEAFF.

This chain links TRBV12-3 or TRBV12-4 with TRBJ1-2; maybe TRBD1 (5 bases). Trimming removed 6 bases at V and 7 bases at J, with 12 bases between. This CDR3 is 12 amino acids long. The CDR3 DNA sequence: TGTGCCAGCAGGGGGCGAGAGAGTGGCTACACCTTC. Translated: CASRGRESGYTF.

The V gene is TRBV10-3, the J gene TRBJ2-7, with a weak D call TRBD2 (6 bases). The CDR3 has 14 residues. Germline CDR1 ENHRY, CDR2 SYGVKD. V was trimmed by 1 base and J by 7 bases, leaving 14 bases between them. The CDR3 sequence is CAISELGEAGEQYF. DNA for the CDR3: TGTGCCATCAGTGAGTTGGGGGAGGCAGGAGAGCAGTACTTC.

This chain uses TRBV3-1 (or the pseudogene TRBV3-2) with TRBJ2-3, with D perhaps being TRBD1 or TRBD2 (6 bases each). CDR3 length equals 18 residues. Germline V CDR1 and CDR2: LGHDT, YNNKEL (reference sequence). V shed 2 bases and J shed 0 bases, with 18 bases lying between them. Written as DNA, the CDR3 is TGTGCCAGCAGCCAAATGTATCAGGGGAGGACTAGCACAGATACGCAGTATTTT. It codes for CASSQMYQGRTSTDTQYF.

The chain couples TRBV29-1 to TRBJ2-5; 7 nucleotides line up with TRBD1. The trim removed 4 bases at V and 1 base at J, leaving 9 bases unmatched. The CDR3 loop spans 15 amino acids. CDR1 and CDR2 (germline): SQVTM, ANQGSEA. CDR3 nucleotides: TGCAGCGTTGGGGCGTCGACAGGGATCCAAGAGACCCAGTACTTC. Protein sequence: CSVGASTGIQETQYF.

The chain recombines TRBV30 with TRBJ2-7; 11 bases match TRBD1. CDR1 is GTSNPN, CDR2 SVGIG, per germline (reference sequence). This CDR3 region has 14 residues. Losses at the gene ends were 2 bases for V and 6 bases for J; bases not matched to a gene: 6. CDR3 loop: CAWSMGQGVFEQYF. CDR3 bases: TGTGCCTGGAGTATGGGACAGGGGGTGTTCGAGCAGTACTTC.

The chain couples TRBV3-1 (or the pseudogene TRBV3-2) to TRBJ2-1, with TRBD2 matching over 10 bases. The V gene end was trimmed by 0 bases and the J gene end by 4 bases; junction bases not matched to a gene: 9. The germline gives CDR1 LGHDT, CDR2 YNNKEL (reference sequence). This CDR3 comprises 18 residues. The CDR3 DNA sequence: TGTGCCAGCAGCCAAGATCGGGGTACTAGCGGGAAGTACAATGAGCAGTTCTTC. This codes for CASSQDRGTSGKYNEQFF.